This entry lists 32 T cell receptor beta chains sequenced from one sample in a study of T cell repertoires in ileal Crohn's disease. Stated time point: neoterminal ileum biopsy at postoperative endoscopy, about 6 months after surgery. TCRdb keeps only in-frame clones here, not all; method: immunoSEQ multiplex PCR. The sample consists of some 10,000 clones, about 80% of them appearing once. Sequencing was performed on ileal tissue. These receptor sequences come from an adult with Crohn's disease.

The chain employs TRBV9 and TRBJ1-5, with D possibly being TRBD1 (6 bases). In germline, CDR1 is SGDLS, CDR2 YYNGEE. This CDR3 contains 15 residues. Trimming took 2 bases from V and 0 from J, leaving 9 bases between them. The CDR3 sequence is CASSVTGNSNQPQHF. The CDR3 nucleotides are TGTGCCAGCAGCGTTACAGGGAATAGCAATCAGCCCCAGCATTTT.

V and J are TRBV5-1 and TRBJ2-2, with a tentative D call TRBD1 (5 bases). CDR1 SGHRS and CDR2 YFSETQ come from the germline V gene. This CDR3 spans 14 amino acids. Trimming removed 0 bases at V and 4 bases at J, with 7 bases between. The CDR3 reads CASSLAGITGELFF. CDR3 coding DNA: TGCGCCAGCAGCTTGGCAGGGATCACCGGGGAGCTGTTTTTT.

This chain connects TRBV9 to TRBJ1-4; 12 bases map to TRBD1. Trimming took 3 bases from V and 8 from J; bases not matched to a gene: 11. The CDR3 spans 17 residues. CDR1 SGDLS and CDR2 YYNGEE come from the germline V gene. DNA for the CDR3: TGTGCCAGCAGCGGGGGGGGACAGGGGGCTCCCCGGGAAAAACTGTTTTTT. Its protein product is CASSGGGQGAPREKLFF.

The chain is built from TRBV18 and TRBJ1-1, with D possibly matching TRBD1 (6 bases). The CDR3 runs to 14 residues. V was trimmed by 6 bases and J by 1 base, leaving 12 bases between them. Germline V gene data show CDR1 as KGHSH and CDR2 as LQKENI. The DNA for the CDR3 is TGTGCCAGCTCCCAACAGGGAGAGAACACTGAAGCTTTCTTT. Its protein is CASSQQGENTEAFF.

By share, this clone counts as medium-sized. The chain combines TRBV7-9 with TRBJ2-7; 7 positions match TRBD1. The V gene's germline CDR1 is SEHNR and CDR2 FQNEAQ (reference sequence). The length of the CDR3 is 15 residues. Unmatched junction bases numbered 10, after V lost 8 bases and J lost 0 bases. DNA of the CDR3: TGTGCCAGCGGACCTATACAGGGGTACTCCTACGAGCAGTACTTC. It specifies CASGPIQGYSYEQYF.

V and J are TRBV4-1 and TRBJ1-1, with a possible D match to TRBD1 (6 bases). V was clipped by 2 bases and J by 5 bases, with 12 bases between them. The CDR3 is 14 residues long. Germline CDR1 is MGHRA and CDR2 is YSYEKL. CDR3 coding DNA: TGCGCCAGCAGCCAACCAGGGAGGGGGACTGAAGCTTTCTTT. It yields the protein CASSQPGRGTEAFF.

The chain has TRBV7-2 and TRBJ2-4, with 9 bases identical to TRBD1. Trimming cost V 1 base and J 6 bases; bases outside gene matches: 13. CDR3 length: 18 residues. The germline gives CDR1 SGHTA, CDR2 FQGNSA. This CDR3 reads CASSLGVTGGSTANIQYF. The CDR3 region has the DNA TGTGCCAGCAGCTTAGGGGTGACAGGGGGATCTACTGCAAACATTCAGTACTTC.

The chain has TRBV5-5 and TRBJ1-5, with TRBD1 matching 9 bases. CDR3 length: 15 residues. Germline V lookup: CDR1 SGHKS, CDR2 YYEKEE (reference sequence). V lost 4 bases and J lost 1; bases outside the gene matches: 3. CDR3 protein: CASSPGQGSNQPQHF. The DNA of the CDR3 is TGTGCCAGCAGCCCTGGACAGGGGAGCAATCAGCCCCAGCATTTT.

The gene calls are TRBV5-4 and TRBJ2-1; TRBD2 aligns across 7 bases. V was clipped by 5 bases and J by 0 bases; unmatched bases: 5. Germline lookup yields CDR1 SGHNT and CDR2 YYREEE (reference sequence). This CDR3 spans 15 amino acids. CDR3 sequence (DNA): TGTGCCAGCAGATCCAAGCGGGGCTCCTACAATGAGCAGTTCTTC. It is translated as CASRSKRGSYNEQFF.

V and J are TRBV9 and TRBJ2-3; D perhaps matches TRBD2 (7 bases). Germline V lookup: CDR1 SGDLS, CDR2 YYNGEE. Trimming cost V 0 bases and J 2 bases, with 13 bases left between them. This CDR3 comprises 16 residues. The CDR3 sequence is CASSVVGGGATDTQYF. The DNA of the CDR3 is TGTGCCAGCAGCGTAGTGGGAGGGGGGGCCACAGATACGCAGTATTTT.

This chain joins TRBV18 and TRBJ2-7; 11 bases line up with TRBD1. This CDR3 has 13 amino acids. Germline V gene data show CDR1 as KGHSH and CDR2 as LQKENI. V shed 3 bases and J 6 bases; nucleotides not matched to a gene: 1. The CDR3 DNA is TGTGCCAGCTCACCGGGACAGGGGGTCGAGCAGTACTTC. It is translated as CASSPGQGVEQYF.

The CDR3 region is CASSHRGGDYNEQFF. CDR3 nucleotide sequence: TGCGCCAGCAGCCACCGGGGGGGCGATTACAATGAGCAGTTCTTC. V is TRBV4-1 and J is TRBJ2-1; TRBD2 matches at 8 bases. Germline-derived CDR1 and CDR2 are MGHRA and YSYEKL. This CDR3 has 15 amino acids. V dropped 3 bases and J dropped 4; count of bases not matched to a gene: 5.

The J gene is TRBJ2-5, the V gene TRBV5-4; D is unresolved. Germline CDR1 and CDR2: SGHNT and YYREEE (reference sequence). Between the trimmed V and J ends, which lost 2 bases and 3 bases, there was a span of 8 bases. This CDR3 comprises 13 residues. The CDR3 sequence is CASSFPGEETQYF. CDR3 bases: TGTGCCAGCAGCTTCCCTGGAGAAGAGACCCAGTACTTC.

The chain employs TRBV2 and TRBJ1-2; a weak D match, TRBD1 (6 bases). The CDR3 is made up of 12 amino acids. Trimming removed 9 bases from V and 6 bases from J, with 14 bases in between. CDR1 and CDR2 (germline): SNHLY, FYNNEI. CDR3 nucleotide sequence: TGTGCCAGACTTTCACAGGGAAATGGCTACACCTTC. This sequence encodes CARLSQGNGYTF.

This rearrangement joins TRBV6-5 to TRBJ2-2, with 7 nucleotides matching TRBD2. The CDR3 loop spans 15 amino acids. Germline V CDR1 and CDR2: MNHEY, SVGAGI. V lost 4 bases, J lost 6 bases, and 8 bases stayed unmatched. Here the CDR3 reads CASSSLGGVAGELFF. The CDR3 nucleotides are TGTGCCAGCAGTTCCCTGGGGGGGGTCGCCGGGGAGCTGTTTTTT.

V is TRBV19 and J is TRBJ2-7; 11 positions match TRBD1. The V gene end was trimmed by 3 bases and the J gene end by 2 bases; junction bases not matched to a gene: 9. The germline gives CDR1 LNHDA, CDR2 SQIVND (reference sequence). The CDR3 is 17 amino acids. The CDR3 sequence is CASSIGQGASGTYEQYF. The CDR3 DNA follows: TGTGCCAGTAGTATCGGACAGGGGGCTAGCGGAACCTACGAGCAGTACTTC.

The rearrangement joins TRBV4-1 to TRBJ2-6, with D perhaps TRBD1 (5 bases). The germline V and J ends were trimmed by 3 bases and 1 base, with 16 bases remaining between them. The CDR3 is 18 residues long. CDR1 and CDR2 (germline): MGHRA, YSYEKL. CDR3 DNA sequence: TGCGCCAGCAGCCACCCCGCCAGGGAAGTGTCTGGGGCCAACGTCCTGACTTTC. Translated: CASSHPAREVSGANVLTF.

The V gene is TRBV19, the J gene TRBJ1-2, with D uncertain. Germline V gene lookup returns CDR1 LNHDA and CDR2 SQIVND (reference sequence). V gave up 5 bases and J gave up 2 bases, with 12 bases separating them. This CDR3 is built from 14 residues. DNA of the CDR3: TGTGCCAGTAGTCCCCATTTGGGCAACTATGGCTACACCTTC. Amino acid sequence: CASSPHLGNYGYTF.

V usage is TRBV19 and J usage is TRBJ1-1; possible D gene TRBD1, 5 bases. This CDR3 contains 14 residues. CDR1 LNHDA and CDR2 SQIVND come from the germline V gene (reference sequence). V was cut by 1 base and J by 0 bases, with 6 bases left in between. CDR3 DNA: TGTGCCAGTAGTATAGGACAGTTGAACACTGAAGCTTTCTTT. The encoded protein is CASSIGQLNTEAFF.

The rearrangement joins TRBV4-3 to TRBJ2-7; no clear D. The CDR3 loop spans 15 amino acids. Deletions cut 0 bases from V and 2 bases from J, with 11 bases between. Germline V CDR1 and CDR2: LGHNA, YSLEER. CDR3 DNA: TGCGCCAGCAGCCAAGAAAGAACTACTGCCTACGAGCAGTACTTC. This encodes CASSQERTTAYEQYF.

This chain links TRBV25-1 with TRBJ1-3; perhaps TRBD1 as D (6 bases). V lost 3 bases to trimming and J lost 8 bases, with 17 bases between them. The CDR3 loop spans 15 amino acids. Germline CDR1 is MGHDK and CDR2 is SYGVNS. CDR3 residues: CASSEGAPHRDTIYF. CDR3 nucleotides: TGTGCCAGCAGTGAGGGGGCTCCTCACCGCGACACCATATATTTT. The full variable domain, rest sourced from reference TRBV25-1 and TRBJ1-3, is EADIYQTPRYLVIGTGKKITLECSQTMGHDKMYWYQQDPGMELHLIHYSYGVNSTEKGDLSSESTVSRIRTEHFPLTLESARPSHTSQYLCASSEGAPHRDTIYFGEGSWLTVV.

This clone turned up a few times. The chain combines TRBV6-6 with TRBJ1-3, with 10 bases fitting TRBD1. This CDR3 has 15 residues. The ends lost 6 bases at V and 2 bases at J; junction bases unmatched: 4. Germline values: CDR1 MNHNY, CDR2 SVGAGI (reference sequence). The chain's CDR3 is CASRFDRGPGNTIYF. In nucleotides, the CDR3 is TGTGCCAGCAGATTTGACAGGGGGCCTGGAAACACCATATATTTT.

The chain uses TRBV19 and TRBJ1-6; D is unresolved. The CDR3 is 12 amino acids. V lost 3 bases to trimming and J lost 10 bases, with 7 bases between them. Germline lookup yields CDR1 LNHDA and CDR2 SQIVND (reference sequence). CDR3 protein: CASSIAQSPLHF. DNA for the CDR3: TGTGCCAGTAGTATTGCACAATCACCCCTCCACTTT.

Only a few counts were recorded for this clone. J is TRBJ2-2 and V is TRBV7-9; the D gene is possibly TRBD1 (5 bases). CDR1 and CDR2 (germline): SEHNR, FQNEAQ (reference sequence). The CDR3 consists of 15 residues. The V and J ends lost 5 bases and 4 bases respectively, with 14 bases between them. CDR3 DNA: TGTGCCAGCAGCGCAACCTCGCAGGGCACCGGGGAGCTGTTTTTT. This encodes CASSATSQGTGELFF. The whole variable domain, filled in from reference TRBV7-9 and TRBJ2-2, reads DTGVSQNPRHKITKRGQNVTFRCDPISEHNRLYWYRQTLGQGPEFLTYFQNEAQLEKSRLLSDRFSAERPKGSFSTLEIQRTEQGDSAMYLCASSATSQGTGELFFGEGSRLTVL.

This clone has just a few counts. V and J are TRBV25-1 and TRBJ1-2, with a possible D match to TRBD1 (5 bases). The ends were cut back, 3 bases at V and 5 bases at J, with 10 bases in the middle. The V gene's germline CDR1 is MGHDK and CDR2 SYGVNS. The CDR3 has 13 residues. Here the CDR3 DNA reads TGTGCCAGCAGTGACCGACAGACTTATGGCTACACCTTC. It specifies CASSDRQTYGYTF.

The rearrangement joins TRBV4-1 to TRBJ1-6; D perhaps matches TRBD1 (5 bases). Germline CDR1 reads MGHRA; CDR2 reads YSYEKL. The CDR3 loop spans 15 amino acids. Trimming left V 1 base short and J 7 bases short, with 11 bases between. The CDR3 protein is CASSQGRQGNSPLHF. The CDR3 DNA reads TGCGCCAGCAGCCAAGGTCGGCAGGGAAATTCACCCCTCCACTTT.

Details on this clone: Here the CDR3 omits its conserved ending phenylalanine or tryptophan, so a read error is the likely source. V gene TRBV29-1 combines with J gene TRBJ1-1, with a tentative D call TRBD1 (5 bases). Germline assignment: CDR1 SQVTM and CDR2 ANQGSEA. The CDR3 extends over 12 amino acids. The V end was cut by 6 bases, the J end by 0 bases, with 8 bases between. DNA for the CDR3: TGCAGCGTAGACAGAATGAACACTGAAGCTTTCCTT. This gives the protein CSVDRMNTEAFL.

This clone was observed a single time. The rearrangement uses TRBV4-3 and TRBJ2-5; TRBD2 agrees at 7 bases. The V segment lost 1 base and the J segment 4 bases; nucleotides outside the gene matches: 12. Germline lookup yields CDR1 LGHNA and CDR2 YSLEER. This CDR3 spans 17 amino acids. CDR3 sequence reads: CASSQGTRPGMGETQYF. The CDR3 bases are TGCGCCAGCAGCCAAGGGACTAGGCCGGGGATGGGAGAGACCCAGTACTTC.

This clone occurred a few times. This sequence joins TRBV5-1 and TRBJ2-7; D may be TRBD2 (7 bases). Looked up from germline, CDR1 is SGHRS and CDR2 is YFSETQ. V lost 3 bases to trimming and J lost 4 bases, with 17 bases between them. The CDR3 is 15 residues long. CDR3 residues: CASSSTGGGTYEQYF. CDR3 coding DNA: TGCGCCAGCAGCTCCACGGGGGGCGGAACTTACGAGCAGTACTTC.

This clone was recorded once. This sequence joins TRBV5-1 and TRBJ1-1, with 9 bases that match TRBD1. The germline V gene encodes CDR1 SGHRS and CDR2 YFSETQ. The CDR3 loop spans 16 amino acids. Trimming took 4 bases from V and 5 from J; bases not matched to a gene: 12. The DNA for the CDR3 is TGCGCCAGCAGCCTGTCACCGGGACAGGGCCGGACTGAAGCTTTCTTT. This codes for CASSLSPGQGRTEAFF.

By sample share, this clone is medium-sized (0.01 to 0.1%). The chain couples TRBV11-3 to TRBJ2-2; 12 nucleotides line up with TRBD1. The V gene end was trimmed by 9 bases and the J gene end by 7 bases; junction bases not matched to a gene: 12. Germline V lookup: CDR1 SGHNT, CDR2 YENEEA. This CDR3 spans 16 amino acids. CDR3 sequence: CASMNRDRGQDGELFF. CDR3 coding DNA: TGTGCCAGTATGAACCGGGACAGGGGGCAGGACGGGGAGCTGTTTTTT.

This chain joins TRBV2 and TRBJ1-1; D is unclear. The V gene's germline CDR1 is SNHLY and CDR2 FYNNEI. The CDR3 covers 11 residues. Trimming left V 8 bases short and J 4 bases short, with 8 bases between. The CDR3 is CASRTGTEAFF. CDR3 coding DNA: TGTGCCAGCCGAACCGGCACTGAAGCTTTCTTT.